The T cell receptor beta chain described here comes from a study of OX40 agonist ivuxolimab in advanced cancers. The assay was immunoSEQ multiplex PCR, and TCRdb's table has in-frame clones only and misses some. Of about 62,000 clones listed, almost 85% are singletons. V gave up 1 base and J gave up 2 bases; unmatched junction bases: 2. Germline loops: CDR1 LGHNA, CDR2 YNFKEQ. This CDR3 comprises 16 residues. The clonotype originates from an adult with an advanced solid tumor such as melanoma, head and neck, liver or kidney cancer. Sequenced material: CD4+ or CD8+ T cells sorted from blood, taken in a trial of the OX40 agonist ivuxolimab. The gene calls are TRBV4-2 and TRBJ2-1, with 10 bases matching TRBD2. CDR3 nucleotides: TGTGCCAGCAGCCAAGGAGCGGGGGGGGCCTACAATGAGCAGTTCTTC. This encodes CASSQGAGGAYNEQFF.